This T cell receptor beta chain was retrieved from a study of cytomegalovirus exposure and HLA in healthy donors. Study observations and caveats: Common viral pathogens (according to a later analysis) appeared linked to several of the most significant clusters. Per published accounts, TCR beta sequences correctly predicted the HLA-A and HLA-B alleles of most subjects.

This clone has a single count. Its antigen is not known. The PCR was carried out with 60 Vbeta primers and 13 Jbeta primers. Sequencing was performed with immunoSEQ multiplex PCR; in TCRdb, only in-frame clones are kept and a portion is missing. The sample consists of around 200,000 clones, 55% to 65% of them appearing once. This sequence originates from a man in his forties or fifties in good health and CMV-seronegative. Input material: PBMCs.

The CDR3 here is CASSVLQGPGELFF. The CDR3 coding sequence is TGTGCCAGCAGTGTTCTTCAGGGCCCCGGGGAGCTGTTTTTT. The chain has TRBV2 and TRBJ2-2; tentative D call: TRBD1 (5 bases). Germline lookup yields CDR1 SNHLY and CDR2 FYNNEI. The CDR3 consists of 14 residues. Trimming stripped 4 bases from V and 6 bases from J, with 12 bases between.